This T cell receptor beta chain comes out of a study of blood T cell repertoires in COVID-19. For the study at large: The United States, Italy and Spain supplied acute and convalescent COVID-19 samples. T cells, B-cell-depleted T cells, or PBMCs supplied cDNA or gDNA.

In the authors' methods: Amplification from reference gene primers served as the basis for estimated nucleated cell counts. TCRdb's table, derived via immunoSEQ multiplex PCR, lists solely in-frame clones and lacks some. V and J calls and clone size are those listed in that table; D and trimming were worked out from the DNA. The repertoire includes 100,000 to 150,000 clones, about 89% of them detected once, and roughly 18% sits in the top ten. What was sequenced was peripheral blood. The receptor was derived from a man aged 50-60 years with active or convalescent COVID-19.

CDR3 residues: CASSLSQATNEKLFF. CDR3 DNA: TGTGCCAGCAGTTTATCGCAGGCAACTAATGAAAAACTGTTTTTT. The rearrangement links TRBV27 to TRBJ1-4; D remains ambiguous. Germline CDR1 is MNHEY and CDR2 is SMNVEV (reference sequence). The V end lost 0 bases, the J end lost 0 bases, and 5 bases lay between the germline ends. CDR3 length: 15 amino acids.